The next 27 T cell receptor beta chains were all read from a single sample in a study of radiation and T cells in renal cell carcinoma (dated by TCRdb to 2019 to 2021). The meaning of the sample's time point label: baseline pretreatment blood. The treatment or condition label corresponds to: 15 Gy SBRT to primary tumor, nephrectomy 4 weeks later. The library was built by means of the immunoSEQ multiplex PCR assay. The table comes from immuneACCESS by way of TCRdb, which keeps in-frame sequences with V and J called. Part of the clones is missing from these tables; in studies checked, under half for an unresolved V gene and the rest for unknown reasons. Counted in this sample were tens of thousands of clones; over 65% of them appeared once. The top ten clonotypes cover around 6.7% of the sample. This sample comprised blood, obtained from a patient whose treatment included radiotherapy and nephrectomy. These receptor sequences come from a man in his sixties with renal cell carcinoma.

V gene TRBV7-9 combines with J gene TRBJ1-4, with 9 bases matching TRBD1. Germline trimming cut 0 bases from V and 5 bases from J; bases unmatched to any gene: 1. Germline V lookup: CDR1 SEHNR, CDR2 FQNEAQ (reference sequence). This CDR3 contains 15 residues. The CDR3 here is CASSLAGQGNEKLFF. The CDR3 DNA is TGTGCCAGCAGCTTAGCGGGACAGGGAAATGAAAAACTGTTTTTT.

The rearrangement uses TRBV5-8 and TRBJ2-5; weak D call: TRBD2 (6 bases). Per the germline V gene, CDR1 is SGHTS and CDR2 is YDEGEE. V lost 2 bases and J 4 bases, leaving 18 bases between the germline ends. The CDR3 is 16 amino acids. The CDR3 DNA follows: TGTGCCAGCAGCTTCCGGGTAGGGCGCGGGGTAGAGACCCAGTACTTC. It encodes CASSFRVGRGVETQYF. Combining the CDR3 with reference TRBV5-8 and TRBJ2-5 gives the whole variable domain EAGVTQSPTHLIKTRGQQATLRCSPISGHTSVYWYQQALGLGLQFLLWYDEGEERNRGNFPPRFSGRQFPNYSSELNVNALELEDSALYLCASSFRVGRGVETQYFGPGTRLLVL.

The rearrangement joins TRBV11-2 to TRBJ2-1; TRBD2 agrees at 7 bases. V trimming: 4 bases; J trimming: 2 bases; junction bases outside the gene matches: 2. This CDR3 spans 14 amino acids. Germline values: CDR1 SGHAT, CDR2 FQNNGV. In DNA, the CDR3 is TGTGCCAGCAGCTCGGGAGGAGCCTACAATGAGCAGTTCTTC. It encodes CASSSGGAYNEQFF.

The chain joins TRBV15 to TRBJ1-1; 8 bases map to TRBD1. This CDR3 comprises 14 residues. Germline trimming cut 8 bases from V and 5 bases from J; bases unmatched to any gene: 10. Germline CDR1 LNHNV, CDR2 YYDKDF (reference sequence). The CDR3 bases are TGTGCCACCCGACAGGGGCCCCGAGGGACTGAAGCTTTCTTT. It codes for CATRQGPRGTEAFF.

The chain has TRBV28 and TRBJ2-1; 8 nucleotides match TRBD2. The CDR3 extends over 16 amino acids. The germline CDR1 and CDR2 sequences are MDHEN and SYDVKM. Germline trimming cut 2 bases from V and 6 bases from J; bases unmatched to any gene: 9. CDR3 in DNA: TGTGCCAGCAGTTTAACAGCGGGAGTTGTAATCAATGAGCAGTTCTTC. It translates to CASSLTAGVVINEQFF.

The chain employs TRBV15 and TRBJ2-2; D uncertain. Germline values: CDR1 LNHNV, CDR2 YYDKDF (reference sequence). Trimming took off 4 bases at V and 2 bases at J, with 8 bases between the two ends. The CDR3 has 14 amino acids. The CDR3, as DNA: TGTGCCACCAGCATTGATACTAACACCGGGGAGCTGTTTTTT. It encodes CATSIDTNTGELFF.

The chain carries TRBV5-6 and TRBJ2-5; D not certain. Germline values: CDR1 SGHDT, CDR2 YYEEEE. The CDR3 is 14 amino acids. The ends were cut back, 5 bases at V and 0 bases at J, with 11 bases in the middle. CDR3 amino acids: CASRDGSHQETQYF. The CDR3 DNA reads TGTGCCAGCAGAGATGGAAGCCACCAAGAGACCCAGTACTTC.

V usage is TRBV5-1 and J usage is TRBJ2-1; TRBD2 matches at 13 bases. Germline-derived CDR1 and CDR2 are SGHRS and YFSETQ. V lost 2 bases, J lost 7 bases, and 3 bases stayed unmatched. This CDR3 is 15 amino acids long. The CDR3 is CASSFGTSGANEQFF. In DNA, the CDR3 is TGCGCCAGCAGCTTCGGGACTAGCGGGGCGAATGAGCAGTTCTTC.

This chain connects TRBV5-1 to TRBJ2-1; maybe TRBD2 (6 bases). This CDR3 spans 15 amino acids. Germline V gene data show CDR1 as SGHRS and CDR2 as YFSETQ. V was shortened by 4 bases and J by 7 bases, with 18 bases between the two germline ends. CDR3 region: CASSQRGLGANEQFF. The CDR3 DNA reads as TGCGCCAGCAGCCAGAGGGGACTCGGAGCTAATGAGCAGTTCTTC.

This clone has more than one count but fewer than ten. This sequence joins TRBV19 and TRBJ1-2; 7 bases agree with TRBD1. The CDR3 has 15 amino acids. Germline values: CDR1 LNHDA, CDR2 SQIVND (reference sequence). V was pared by 3 bases and J by 7 bases, with 11 bases of the junction left unmatched. DNA for the CDR3: TGTGCCAGTAGTATTGCAAACAGGGACAGAAGTGGCTACACCTTC. It specifies CASSIANRDRSGYTF. Full variable domain (outside the CDR3, taken from reference TRBV19 and TRBJ1-2): DGGITQSPKYLFRKEGQNVTLSCEQNLNHDAMYWYRQDPGQGLRLIYYSQIVNDFQKGDIAEGYSVSREKKESFPLTVTSAQKNPTAFYLCASSIANRDRSGYTFGSGTRLTVV.

This clone was seen repeatedly, ten times or more. The chain carries TRBV11-2 and TRBJ1-4; D ambiguous. The V gene's germline CDR1 is SGHAT and CDR2 FQNNGV. The V and J ends lost 1 base and 7 bases respectively, with 4 bases between them. This CDR3 has 12 residues. CDR3: CASSLVGEKLFF. CDR3 DNA: TGTGCCAGCAGCTTAGTGGGTGAAAAACTGTTTTTT.

This sequence joins TRBV11-2 and TRBJ1-1, with D perhaps matching TRBD1 (5 bases). CDR3 length: 15 amino acids. Germline V gives CDR1 SGHAT, CDR2 FQNNGV. V was trimmed by 2 bases and J by 5 bases, leaving 15 bases between them. The CDR3 here is CASSLIDQGWTEAFF. Written as DNA, the CDR3 is TGTGCCAGCAGCTTAATTGACCAGGGATGGACTGAAGCTTTCTTT.

This clone was recorded a few times. The sample carries other DNA sequences with the same CDR3. The V and J genes are TRBV29-1 and TRBJ2-5; D might be TRBD1 (6 bases). Trimming took off 0 bases at V and 1 base at J, with 15 bases between the two ends. The CDR3 has 16 residues. The germline CDR1 and CDR2 sequences are SQVTM and ANQGSEA. Here the CDR3 DNA reads TGCAGCGTTGAAGATGTTGGGGGCTGGGGCCAAGAGACCCAGTACTTC. The encoded protein is CSVEDVGGWGQETQYF.

The chain links TRBV10-3 to TRBJ1-5; tentatively, D is TRBD1 (5 bases). The V gene's germline CDR1 is ENHRY and CDR2 SYGVKD. V lost 2 bases and J 6 bases, leaving 14 bases between the germline ends. The CDR3 spans 15 residues. The CDR3 coding sequence is TGTGCCATCAGTGAGGTCTACACTGGGGGTCAGCCCCAGCATTTT. Its translation: CAISEVYTGGQPQHF.

This clone was seen once. The rearrangement joins TRBV28 to TRBJ2-7; a weak D match, TRBD2 (6 bases). This CDR3 has 15 residues. Germline CDR1 is MDHEN and CDR2 is SYDVKM. Trimming removed 2 bases at V and 2 bases at J, with 13 bases between. The chain's CDR3 is CASSLGLAPPYEQYF. The CDR3 DNA follows: TGTGCCAGCAGTTTAGGGCTAGCGCCCCCCTACGAGCAGTACTTC.

This clone is medium-sized. The chain joins TRBV7-9 to TRBJ2-2, with 7 nucleotides matching TRBD2. The CDR3 has 15 residues. CDR1 is SEHNR, CDR2 FQNEAQ, per germline (reference sequence). The junction had 4 bases not matched to a gene; V was cut back by 1 base and J by 5 bases. This CDR3 reads CASSLVLADTGELFF. As DNA, the CDR3 is TGTGCCAGCAGCTTAGTGCTAGCGGATACCGGGGAGCTGTTTTTT.

V is TRBV5-6 and J is TRBJ2-4, with D perhaps TRBD1 (5 bases). V dropped 3 bases and J dropped 0 bases, with 19 bases sitting between them. Germline loops: CDR1 SGHDT, CDR2 YYEEEE. The CDR3 loop spans 18 amino acids. CDR3 sequence: CASSSETARGLAKNIQYF. Written as DNA, the CDR3 is TGTGCCAGCAGCTCCGAGACCGCAAGGGGATTAGCCAAAAACATTCAGTACTTC.

This clone was detected once. Compared with germline, one end of the junction differs, possibly owing to a read error. The chain carries TRBV20-1 and TRBJ2-4; 8 nucleotides align to TRBD2. This CDR3 has 11 amino acids. Germline loops: CDR1 DFQATT, CDR2 SNEGSKA (reference sequence). In DNA form, the CDR3 reads TGCAGTGCTCAGTGGGGCGGGAGGAGGAACTTC. This gives the protein CSAQWGGRRNF.

V gene TRBV28 combines with J gene TRBJ2-7, with 8 bases identical to TRBD1. The CDR3 has 14 residues. Trimming cost V 5 bases and J 0 bases; bases outside gene matches: 3. CDR1 and CDR2 (germline): MDHEN, SYDVKM. The CDR3 loop reads CASSPGGHSYEQYF. CDR3 bases: TGTGCCAGCAGTCCAGGGGGCCACTCCTACGAGCAGTACTTC. The whole variable domain, remainder taken from reference TRBV28 and TRBJ2-7, is DVKVTQSSRYLVKRTGEKVFLECVQDMDHENMFWYRQDPGLGLRLIYFSYDVKMKEKGDIPEGYSVSREKKERFSLILESASTNQTSMYLCASSPGGHSYEQYFGPGTRLTVT.

The chain employs TRBV5-1 and TRBJ2-7; D ambiguous. Trimming left V 1 base short and J 2 bases short, with 13 bases between. CDR1 and CDR2 from the germline V gene are SGHRS and YFSETQ. This CDR3 has 15 amino acids. The CDR3 protein is CASSLNPDEAYEQYF. CDR3 bases: TGCGCCAGCAGCTTGAACCCGGACGAAGCCTACGAGCAGTACTTC.

The J gene is TRBJ2-1, the V gene TRBV21-1; TRBD2 is the table's D call and was not checked against the DNA. TRBV21-1 is termed a pseudogene. The CDR3 sequence is 16 residues long. CDR3 region: CASSLTGSSGDNEQFF. DNA for the CDR3: TGTGCCAGCAGCCTCACAGGGTCTAGCGGGGATAATGAGCAGTTCTTC.

The chain combines TRBV6-6 with TRBJ2-5, with no clear D. Germline CDR1 is MNHNY and CDR2 is SVGAGI (reference sequence). Trimming stripped 4 bases from V and 4 bases from J, with 4 bases between. The CDR3 extends over 11 amino acids. CDR3 protein: CASSSRETQYF. Written as DNA, the CDR3 is TGTGCCAGCAGTTCGAGAGAGACCCAGTACTTC.

This clone was seen only a few times. The chain uses TRBV9 and TRBJ1-5; D perhaps matches TRBD1 (5 bases). This CDR3 comprises 14 residues. Per germline, CDR1 SGDLS and CDR2 YYNGEE. V was trimmed by 3 bases and J by 7 bases, leaving 14 bases between them. CDR3 amino acids: CASSGGWDGQPQHF. In DNA, the CDR3 is TGTGCCAGCAGCGGAGGCTGGGACGGGCAGCCCCAGCATTTT.

The chain carries TRBV5-4 and TRBJ2-3; 10 nucleotides agree with TRBD2. The CDR3 is 15 amino acids. Losses at the gene ends were 3 bases for V and 2 bases for J; bases not matched to a gene: 3. Germline V gives CDR1 SGHNT, CDR2 YYREEE (reference sequence). The CDR3 DNA reads TGTGCCAGCAGCTCGGGACTAGCGATCACAGATACGCAGTATTTT. Translating it yields CASSSGLAITDTQYF.

The chain employs TRBV5-1 and TRBJ1-5, with D possibly TRBD1 on 5 matching bases. This CDR3 comprises 16 residues. Germline V gene sequence: CDR1 SGHRS, CDR2 YFSETQ. Trimming removed 0 bases at V and 3 bases at J, with 13 bases between. This CDR3 reads CASSLEGAGTNQPQHF. The CDR3 region has the DNA TGCGCCAGCAGCTTGGAAGGAGCGGGGACCAATCAGCCCCAGCATTTT.

The gene calls are TRBV27 and TRBJ2-3, with 9 positions matching TRBD2. Germline CDR1 is MNHEY and CDR2 is SMNVEV (reference sequence). V shed 5 bases, J shed 2 bases, and the junction held 11 bases outside the gene matches. CDR3 length: 17 residues. The CDR3 here is CASSTRGLASNTDTQYF. For the CDR3, the DNA is TGTGCCAGCAGTACCCGCGGACTAGCGTCCAACACAGATACGCAGTATTTT.

This CDR3 is CASSLGERGNEQFF. As DNA, the CDR3 is TGTGCCAGCAGCTTAGGAGAACGCGGCAATGAGCAGTTCTTC. The V call is TRBV11-3, the J call TRBJ2-1, with no clear D. CDR1 is SGHNT and CDR2 is YENEEA in the germline V gene. Trimming shortened V by 1 base and J by 6 bases, and 10 bases separated the two germline ends. The CDR3 runs to 14 residues.